This TCR beta chain was obtained from a study of Ad26.COV2.S vaccination and SARS-CoV-2 variants. The study's findings and limits: Ad26.COV2.S recipients had broader spike-specific TCRs (P = 0.0014).

Sequencing used immunoSEQ multiplex PCR; TCRdb keeps in-frame clones, though not all of them. The sample lists around 500,000 clones, roughly nine tenths occurring once. Concerning this clone itself: Its specificity is not known.

Treatment specified: 15 to 20 received Ad26.COV2.S at low or high dose, single or two shots; 5 received placebo; per-sample allocation not given. At day 63 after the first vaccine or placebo injection, samples were drawn. Germline loops: CDR1 SGHVS, CDR2 FNYEAQ. This CDR3 has 18 residues. V was clipped by 5 bases and J by 8 bases, with 25 bases between them. The source was peripheral blood, collected in a trial of Ad26.COV2.S vaccine versus placebo. The source of this sequence is a person aged 18-60 years who received the Ad26.COV2.S COVID-19 vaccine or a placebo. The V and J genes are TRBV7-6 and TRBJ1-6; D is perhaps TRBD1 (5 bases). The CDR3 DNA sequence: TGTGCCAGCAGCCCACGTTCGCCGGGACGCCCGGCTGATTCACCCCTCCACTTT. As protein: CASSPRSPGRPADSPLHF. Full variable domain (remainder filled in from reference TRBV7-6 and TRBJ1-6): GAGVSQSPRYKVTKRGQDVALRCDPISGHVSLYWYRQALGQGPEFLTYFNYEAQQDKSGLPNDRFSAERPEGSISTLTIQRTEQRDSAMYRCASSPRSPGRPADSPLHFGNGTRLTVT.